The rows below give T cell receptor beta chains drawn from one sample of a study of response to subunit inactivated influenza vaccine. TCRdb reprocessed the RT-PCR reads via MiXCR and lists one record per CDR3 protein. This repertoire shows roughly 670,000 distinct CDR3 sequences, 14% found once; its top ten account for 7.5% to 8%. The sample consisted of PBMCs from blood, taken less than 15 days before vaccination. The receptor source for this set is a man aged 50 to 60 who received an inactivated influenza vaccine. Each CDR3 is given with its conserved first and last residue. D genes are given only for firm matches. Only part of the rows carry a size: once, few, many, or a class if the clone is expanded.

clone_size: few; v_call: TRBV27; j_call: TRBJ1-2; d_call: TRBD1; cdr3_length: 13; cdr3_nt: TGTGCCAGCAAACGGACAGGGTTGGGTGGCTACACCTTC; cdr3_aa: CASKRTGLGGYTF
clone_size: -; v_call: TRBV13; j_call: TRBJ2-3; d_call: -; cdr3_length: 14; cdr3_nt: TGTGCCAGCAGCCCAACGTACCCCCGGGATACGCAGTATTTT; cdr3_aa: CASSPTYPRDTQYF
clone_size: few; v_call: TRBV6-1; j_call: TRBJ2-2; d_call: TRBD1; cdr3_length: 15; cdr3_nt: TGTGCCAGCAGCAGGACAGGGCCGAACACCGGGGAGCTGTTTTTT; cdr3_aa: CASSRTGPNTGELFF
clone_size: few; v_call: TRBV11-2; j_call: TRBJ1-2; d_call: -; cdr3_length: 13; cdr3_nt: TGTGCCAGCAGCCCTGCTTCTAACTATGGCTACACCTTC; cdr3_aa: CASSPASNYGYTF
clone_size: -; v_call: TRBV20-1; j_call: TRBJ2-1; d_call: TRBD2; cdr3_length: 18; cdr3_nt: TGCAGTGCTAGAGATCGCGGCGGGAGGGTGGGGTCCTACAATGAGCAGTTCTTC; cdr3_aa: CSARDRGGRVGSYNEQFF
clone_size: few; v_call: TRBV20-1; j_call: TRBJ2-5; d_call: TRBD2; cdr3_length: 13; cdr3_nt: TGCAGTGCGGCGGGGGGGCAGGTCGTGACCCAGTACTTC; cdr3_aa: CSAAGGQVVTQYF
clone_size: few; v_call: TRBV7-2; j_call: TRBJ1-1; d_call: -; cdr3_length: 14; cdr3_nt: TGTGCCAGCGAAGACATTTGGGTGAACACTGAAGCTTTCTTT; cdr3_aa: CASEDIWVNTEAFF
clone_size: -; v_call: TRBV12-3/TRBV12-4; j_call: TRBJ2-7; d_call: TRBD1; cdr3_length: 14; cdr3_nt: TGTGCCAGCAGTTTTACGGGACAGGGTAATCCCCAGTACTTC; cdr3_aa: CASSFTGQGNPQYF
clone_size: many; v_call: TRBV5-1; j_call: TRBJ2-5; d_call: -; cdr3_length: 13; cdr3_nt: TGTGCCAGCAGTTTAGGGGCGGGAGAGACCCAGTACTTC; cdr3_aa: CASSLGAGETQYF
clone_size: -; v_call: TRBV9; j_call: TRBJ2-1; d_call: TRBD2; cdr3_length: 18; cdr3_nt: TGTGCCAGCAGCGTAACAGGACGACTAGCGGGAGTGAGGAATGAGCAGTTCTTC; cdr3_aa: CASSVTGRLAGVRNEQFF